The clone carrying this T cell receptor beta chain was counted only a few times. No antigen is known for it. The data originate from a study of early T cells in non-severe SARS-CoV-2 infection. On the study more broadly: Sequencing input comprised bulk RNA from unsorted whole blood; chain pairing was not available.

Germline V gene lookup returns CDR1 SGHTA and CDR2 FQGNSA. Trimming left V 3 bases short and J 4 bases short, with 12 bases between. The CDR3 extends over 14 amino acids. The protocol attached unique molecular identifiers to individual cDNA molecules. Each CDR3 protein gets one entry after TCRdb re-called the 5' RACE reads with MiXCR. The sample lists over 25,000 distinct CDR3 sequences; around 5.9% were seen once. Whole-study results and caveats: Matching results from VDJdb favored anti-spike CD8 responses, leaving private and CD4 specificities undetected.

The sequence derives from an adult who was a healthcare worker with PCR-confirmed SARS-CoV-2 infection or an uninfected control (not recorded which). This chain joins TRBV7-2 and TRBJ1-1; D possibly corresponds to TRBD1 (5 bases). The sample taken for sequencing was whole blood. The CDR3 DNA sequence: TGTGCCAGCAGCTTTGCCGGGGGTGGCACTGAAGCTTTCTTT. As protein: CASSFAGGGTEAFF.